This entry lists 15 T cell receptor beta chains sequenced from one sample in a study of blood T cell repertoires in COVID-19 (dated by TCRdb to the early 2020s). Libraries were made using the immunoSEQ multiplex PCR assay. The source is immuneACCESS, and TCRdb retained only in-frame sequences with V and J called. Part of the clones is not carried over; for the studies checked, unresolved V genes explain less than half of this, and the remainder is unexplained. The sample includes under 15,000 clones, with 75% to 90% observed a single time. About 5.2% of the sample comes from the top ten. Source material: peripheral blood. All receptors come from a human donor in a cohort sampled during active COVID-19.

This sequence joins TRBV7-8 and TRBJ2-1; 10 bases align to TRBD1. Germline loops: CDR1 SGHVS, CDR2 FQNEAQ. V trimming: 5 bases; J trimming: 0 bases; junction bases outside the gene matches: 16. This CDR3 spans 20 amino acids. The CDR3: CASSRGGTGESAGSYNEQFF. The CDR3 coding sequence is TGTGCCAGCAGCCGAGGAGGGACAGGGGAATCAGCTGGCTCCTACAATGAGCAGTTCTTC.

The chain links TRBV27 to TRBJ2-7, with 8 bases fitting TRBD1. This CDR3 contains 14 residues. Trimming at V came to 6 bases and at J to 2 bases, leaving 6 bases not matched to a gene. Germline lookup yields CDR1 MNHEY and CDR2 SMNVEV (reference sequence). CDR3 protein: CASSRDRPTYEQYF. DNA for the CDR3: TGTGCCAGCAGCCGGGACAGGCCAACCTACGAGCAGTACTTC.

This clone has only a few counts. CDR3 DNA: TGTGCCAGCAGCTCCCGGAGGTTGCGGGGGCTTTACAATGAGCAGTTCTTC. This sequence encodes CASSSRRLRGLYNEQFF. V and J are TRBV7-2 and TRBJ2-1; tentative D call: TRBD2 (7 bases). With 4 bases removed from V and 4 bases from J, the gap between germline ends came to 20 bases. The CDR3 is 17 amino acids. Germline values: CDR1 SGHTA, CDR2 FQGNSA.

The chain links TRBV9 to TRBJ1-5; no definite D call. This CDR3 has 15 amino acids. V was trimmed by 0 bases and J by 6 bases, leaving 13 bases between them. Germline CDR1 and CDR2: SGDLS and YYNGEE. As DNA, the CDR3 is TGTGCCAGCAGCGTAGCCCCGGAAGGGAGTCAGCCCCAGCATTTT. Translation gives CASSVAPEGSQPQHF.

The rearrangement joins TRBV5-1 to TRBJ2-7; the match to TRBD1 covers 9 bases. The CDR3 has 16 amino acids. Germline lookup yields CDR1 SGHRS and CDR2 YFSETQ. The V gene end was trimmed by 0 bases and the J gene end by 2 bases; junction bases not matched to a gene: 6. For the CDR3, the DNA is TGCGCCAGCAGCTTGGGAGGGACAGGGAGTACCTACGAGCAGTACTTC. Its translation is CASSLGGTGSTYEQYF.

This chain links TRBV6-1 with TRBJ2-3, with 9 bases lining up with TRBD2. V was clipped by 1 base and J by 1 base; unmatched bases: 3. This CDR3 has 16 amino acids. CDR1 is MNHNS and CDR2 is SASEGT in the germline V gene. CDR3 nucleotides: TGTGCCAGCAGTGAAGTGCGGGGGGGTGGCACAGATACGCAGTATTTT. It encodes CASSEVRGGGTDTQYF.

The chain uses TRBV10-1 and TRBJ2-1, with unresolved D. This CDR3 has 12 residues. V shed 8 bases and J shed 4 bases, with 9 bases lying between them. Germline V gene sequence: CDR1 WNHNN, CDR2 SYGVQD (reference sequence). The CDR3 DNA follows: TGCGCCAGCGGTGCCACTTACAATGAGCAGTTCTTC. It yields the protein CASGATYNEQFF.

The chain uses TRBV7-9 and TRBJ1-1; D is uncertain. This CDR3 region has 15 residues. The germline V gene has CDR1 SEHNR and CDR2 FQNEAQ (reference sequence). Trimming stripped 5 bases from V and 3 bases from J, with 16 bases between. The CDR3 DNA sequence: TGTGCCAGCAGCCCGAAGTTGCGAGTTGACACTGAAGCTTTCTTT. Translation gives CASSPKLRVDTEAFF. Based on the CDR3 plus reference TRBV7-9 and TRBJ1-1, the full variable domain is DTGVSQNPRHKITKRGQNVTFRCDPISEHNRLYWYRQTLGQGPEFLTYFQNEAQLEKSRLLSDRFSAERPKGSFSTLEIQRTEQGDSAMYLCASSPKLRVDTEAFFGQGTRLTVV.

This clone was observed a handful of times. V gene TRBV9 combines with J gene TRBJ1-6; the D gene is possibly TRBD1 (5 bases). Per the germline V gene, CDR1 is SGDLS and CDR2 is YYNGEE. The CDR3 has 17 amino acids. Trimming cost V 0 bases and J 1 base, with 11 bases left between them. CDR3: CASSVATRVSYNSPLHF. In DNA form, the CDR3 reads TGTGCCAGCAGCGTAGCTACCAGGGTGTCCTATAATTCACCCCTCCACTTT.

CDR3 nucleotide sequence: TGTGCCAGCAGCCAAGATACAGTCGGTGAGCAGTTCTTC. Protein product: CASSQDTVGEQFF. This rearrangement joins TRBV14 to TRBJ2-1, with no clear D. CDR1 and CDR2 (germline): SGHDN, FVKESK. V lost 0 bases, J lost 9 bases, and 9 bases lay in between. This CDR3 is 13 amino acids long. The full variable domain, in which reference TRBV14 and TRBJ2-1 provide the parts outside the CDR3, is EAGVTQFPSHSVIEKGQTVTLRCDPISGHDNLYWYRRVMGKEIKFLLHFVKESKQDESGMPNNRFLAERTGGTYSTLKVQPAELEDSGVYFCASSQDTVGEQFFGPGTRLTVL.

V and J are TRBV5-6 and TRBJ1-1, with 7 positions matching TRBD1. The CDR3 totals 14 residues. V lost 4 bases to trimming and J lost 9 bases; unmatched junction nucleotides: 12. Germline V gene data show CDR1 as SGHDT and CDR2 as YYEEEE. The CDR3 loop is CASSLQQGWLKAFF. The CDR3, as DNA: TGTGCCAGCAGCCTGCAACAGGGGTGGCTAAAAGCTTTCTTT.

The chain joins TRBV2 to TRBJ1-6; D possibly corresponds to TRBD1 (5 bases). Trimming pared 3 bases from V and 7 bases from J, leaving 13 bases between. This CDR3 region has 15 residues. The germline V gene has CDR1 SNHLY and CDR2 FYNNEI. CDR3 amino acids: CASSEGPGINSPLHF. The CDR3 DNA reads TGTGCCAGCAGTGAGGGGCCCGGCATAAATTCACCCCTCCACTTT.

The rearrangement joins TRBV7-3 to TRBJ2-3, with TRBD2 matching over 7 bases. The CDR3 is made up of 16 amino acids. Trimming at V came to 5 bases and at J to 3 bases, leaving 11 bases not matched to a gene. Germline lookup yields CDR1 SGHTA and CDR2 FQGTGA. CDR3 residues: CASSPNQRGTTDTQYF. CDR3 nucleotide sequence: TGTGCCAGCAGCCCCAACCAGCGGGGCACGACAGATACGCAGTATTTT.

This chain uses TRBV28 with TRBJ2-6; a weak D match, TRBD1 (5 bases). The V end lost 5 bases, the J end lost 0 bases, and 11 bases lay between the germline ends. CDR3 length equals 16 residues. Germline CDR1 is MDHEN and CDR2 is SYDVKM. Here the CDR3 DNA reads TGTGCCAGCAGTACCTACAGGTTCTCTGGGGCCAACGTCCTGACTTTC. It is translated as CASSTYRFSGANVLTF.

The genes are TRBV27 and TRBJ1-2; 10 nucleotides match TRBD1. The ends lost 3 bases at V and 2 bases at J; junction bases unmatched: 3. The germline gives CDR1 MNHEY, CDR2 SMNVEV (reference sequence). The CDR3 is 15 residues long. This CDR3 reads CASSFLTGGNYGYTF. The CDR3 DNA follows: TGTGCCAGCAGTTTTTTGACAGGGGGCAACTATGGCTACACCTTC.